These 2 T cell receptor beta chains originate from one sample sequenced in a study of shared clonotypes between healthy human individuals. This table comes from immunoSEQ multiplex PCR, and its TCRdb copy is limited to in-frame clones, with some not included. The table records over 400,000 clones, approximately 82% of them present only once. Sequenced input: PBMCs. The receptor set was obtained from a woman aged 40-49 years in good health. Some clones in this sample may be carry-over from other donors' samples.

For the CDR3, the DNA is TGTGCCAGCAGCCGAAAGGGACAGGGGCGTCAGCCCCAGCATTTT. Amino acid sequence: CASSRKGQGRQPQHF. V gene TRBV28 combines with J gene TRBJ1-5, with TRBD1 identical over 10 bases. The CDR3 is 15 residues long. CDR1 and CDR2 (germline): MDHEN, SYDVKM. J was trimmed by 6 bases and V by 6 bases; bases with no gene match: 8.

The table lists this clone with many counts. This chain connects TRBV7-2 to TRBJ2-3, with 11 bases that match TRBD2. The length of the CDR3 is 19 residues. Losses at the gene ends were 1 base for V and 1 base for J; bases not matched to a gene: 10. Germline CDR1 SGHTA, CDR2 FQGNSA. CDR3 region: CASSLVGLAGGMGTDTQYF. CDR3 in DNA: TGTGCCAGCAGCTTAGTGGGCCTAGCGGGAGGTATGGGCACAGATACGCAGTATTTT.